This T cell receptor (beta chain) was obtained from a study of T cell repertoires and HLA-DP antigens. Study-wide background: CD4+ T cells were cocultured with HeLa cells expressing HLA-DP. Donors were two male and one female, aged 18-to-29 to 60-to-69.

In regard to this clone: No antigen is known for it.

Study results and limitations: Pre-culture clonality, 0.04 to 0.045, was far below sorted CD137+ clonality of 0.3 to 0.4. Previously undetected clones averaged around 35% and 51% against the two alleles respectively.

Assay: immunoSEQ multiplex PCR; the TCRdb copy retains only in-frame clones and omits some. The sample has approximately 110,000 clones, roughly 92% seen once. Sequencing used CD4+ T cells from PBMCs. The sequence was collected from a young woman in good health and CMV-seronegative.

The CDR3 DNA reads TGTGCCAGCAGCCAACGTCCCTCGTCGTTGGGGGCTTTCAAAAACATTCAGTACTTC. Translation: CASSQRPSSLGAFKNIQYF. The chain has TRBV5-6 and TRBJ2-4; D possibly corresponds to TRBD1 (6 bases). Germline loops: CDR1 SGHDT, CDR2 YYEEEE. Trimming shortened V by 4 bases and J by 3 bases, and 26 bases separated the two germline ends. This CDR3 is 19 amino acids long.